This TCR beta chain was recovered during a study of PD-1 blockade in mismatch repair-deficient tumors. Study overall: Patients had about a dozen mismatch repair-deficient cancer types, all previously treated and progressing. General study points: Tumor-resident clones, often undetectable pretreatment in blood, expanded then contracted after pembrolizumab.

TCRdb's table, derived via immunoSEQ multiplex PCR, lists solely in-frame clones and lacks some. The repertoire holds 35,000 or so clones, with 70% to 90% as singletons. PCR or immunohistochemistry showed mismatch repair deficiency in every enrolled patient. A few pembrolizumab responders had their TCRs sequenced. Comment on this clone: The antigen is not known.

The sample in question was peripheral blood, obtained approximately 78 weeks after starting pembrolizumab. This TCR derives from an adult with mismatch repair-deficient cancer.

The CDR3 is CASSTQSFVGSYGANVLTF. The CDR3, as DNA: TGTGCCAGTAGTACCCAAAGTTTTGTGGGCTCTTATGGGGCCAACGTCCTGACTTTC. The chain carries TRBV19 and TRBJ2-6; unclear D gene. V shed 4 bases and J shed 3 bases, with 22 bases lying between them. The CDR3 has 19 amino acids. The V gene's germline CDR1 is LNHDA and CDR2 SQIVND (reference sequence).